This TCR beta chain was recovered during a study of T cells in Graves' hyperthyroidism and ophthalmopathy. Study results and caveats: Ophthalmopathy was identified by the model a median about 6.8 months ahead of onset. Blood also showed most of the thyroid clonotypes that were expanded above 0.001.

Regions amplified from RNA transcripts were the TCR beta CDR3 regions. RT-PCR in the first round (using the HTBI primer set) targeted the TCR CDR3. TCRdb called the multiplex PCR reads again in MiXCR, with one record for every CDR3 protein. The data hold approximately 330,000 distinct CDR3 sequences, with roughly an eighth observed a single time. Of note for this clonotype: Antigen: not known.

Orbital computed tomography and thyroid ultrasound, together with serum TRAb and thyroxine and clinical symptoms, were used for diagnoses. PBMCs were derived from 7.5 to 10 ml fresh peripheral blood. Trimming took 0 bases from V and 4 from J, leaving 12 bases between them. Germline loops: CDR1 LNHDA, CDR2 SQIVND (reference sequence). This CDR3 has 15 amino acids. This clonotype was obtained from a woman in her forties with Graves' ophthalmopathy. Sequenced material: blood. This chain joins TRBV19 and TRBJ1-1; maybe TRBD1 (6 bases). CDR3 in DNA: TGTGCCAGTAGTATAGAGAGGGGGTGGAGCACTGAAGCTTTCTTT. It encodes CASSIERGWSTEAFF.